The text below deals with one T cell receptor (beta chain). The entry originates in a study of T cell changes during pregnancy in multiple sclerosis. Here immunoSEQ multiplex PCR was the method, and the copy in TCRdb shows in-frame clones only, minus some. The sample lists about 80,000 clones, 92% seen once, with approximately 1.4% in the top ten. Unmatched junction bases numbered 6, after V lost 5 bases and J lost 5 bases. The CDR3 contains 14 residues. Germline CDR1 and CDR2: MGHRA and YSYEKL. This TCR derives from a female donor with multiple sclerosis, enrolled in a pregnancy study. V and J are TRBV4-1 and TRBJ1-2, with TRBD1 matching 9 bases. The input for sequencing was peripheral blood, taken before pregnancy. In DNA, the CDR3 is TGCGCCAGCAGCGGGGGGACAGGGACGTATGGCTACACCTTC. Encoded protein: CASSGGTGTYGYTF.